This TCR beta chain was identified during a study of blood T cell repertoires in COVID-19. Across the whole study: The samples span acute and convalescent COVID-19 from the United States, Italy and Spain.

Generated by immunoSEQ multiplex PCR, the TCRdb table keeps only in-frame clones and is missing some. Among around 99,000 clones listed, 80% to 85% were seen once. The CDR3 covers 17 residues. Germline CDR1 and CDR2: MGHRA and YSYEKL. V was pared by 0 bases and J by 0 bases, with 7 bases of the junction left unmatched. This clone has just a few counts. Material for sequencing was peripheral blood. The chain uses TRBV4-1 and TRBJ2-7; 8 nucleotides align to TRBD2. The clonotype originates from a man in his 70s with acute or convalescent COVID-19. The CDR3 DNA follows: TGCGCCAGCAGCCAAGATGTCGGGGGGGAGATCTCCTACGAGCAGTACTTC. Its protein is CASSQDVGGEISYEQYF.